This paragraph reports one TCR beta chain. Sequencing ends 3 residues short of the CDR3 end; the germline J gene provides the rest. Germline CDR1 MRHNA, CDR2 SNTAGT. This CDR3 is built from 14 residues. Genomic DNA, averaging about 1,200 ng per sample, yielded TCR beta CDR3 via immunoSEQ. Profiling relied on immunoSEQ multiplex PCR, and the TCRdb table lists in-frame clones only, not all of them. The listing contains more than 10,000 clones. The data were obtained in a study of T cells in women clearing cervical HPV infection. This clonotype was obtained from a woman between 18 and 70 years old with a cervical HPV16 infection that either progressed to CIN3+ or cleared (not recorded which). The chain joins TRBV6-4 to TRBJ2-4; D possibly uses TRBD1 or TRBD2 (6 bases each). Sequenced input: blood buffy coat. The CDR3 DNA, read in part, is TGTGCCAGCAGTTTATCGACAGGAGGAGGGCCT. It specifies CASSLSTGGGP. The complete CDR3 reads CASSLSTGGGPQYF.